This T cell receptor beta chain was captured by sequencing in a study of radiotherapy plus CTLA-4 blockade in lung cancer. General study findings and limits: Together with interferon-beta, which increased in serum after radiation, early dynamic changes in blood T cell clones were reportedly the best predictors of response. Once radiotherapy plus ipilimumab had been given, TCR clones derived from tumor expanded in blood.

Worth noting for this clone: As yet, its antigen is unknown.

This CDR3 has 15 amino acids. Germline V gene data show CDR1 as LNHDA and CDR2 as SQIVND (reference sequence). With V trimmed by 5 bases and J by 0 bases, 6 bases remained unmatched. Patients with chemo-refractory metastatic non-small-cell lung cancer received focal radiation plus CTLA-4 blockade with ipilimumab. TCRdb's table, derived via immunoSEQ multiplex PCR, lists solely in-frame clones and lacks some. The sample records 43,000 or so clones, 73% being singletons. The chain carries TRBV19 and TRBJ2-7; the match to TRBD1 covers 8 bases. The receptor's source is a human donor with non-small cell lung cancer who had a complete response to radiotherapy plus ipilimumab. The source material was peripheral blood, sampled from a patient treated with radiotherapy plus ipilimumab. The CDR3 spells CASSSGTGNSYEQYF. The CDR3 DNA is TGTGCCAGTAGTTCCGGGACAGGCAACTCCTACGAGCAGTACTTC.